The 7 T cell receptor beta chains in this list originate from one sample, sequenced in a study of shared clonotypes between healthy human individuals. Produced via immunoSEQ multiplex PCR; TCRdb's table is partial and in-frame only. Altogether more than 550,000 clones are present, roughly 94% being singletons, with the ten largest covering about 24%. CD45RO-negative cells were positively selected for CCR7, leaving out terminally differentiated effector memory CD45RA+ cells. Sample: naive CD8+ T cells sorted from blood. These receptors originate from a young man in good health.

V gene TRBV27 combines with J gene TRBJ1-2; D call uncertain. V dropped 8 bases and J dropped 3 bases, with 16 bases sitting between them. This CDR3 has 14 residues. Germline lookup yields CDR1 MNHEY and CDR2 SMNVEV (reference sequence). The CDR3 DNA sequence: TGTGCCAGCGCTCGGGAGAGGGCGGACTATGGCTACACCTTC. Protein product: CASARERADYGYTF.

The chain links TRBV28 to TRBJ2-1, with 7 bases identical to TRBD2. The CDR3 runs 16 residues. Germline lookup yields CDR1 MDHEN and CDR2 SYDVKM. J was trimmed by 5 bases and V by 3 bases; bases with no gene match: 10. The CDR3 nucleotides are TGTGCCAGCAGTTTTACCCCTAGCGGAATAAACAATGAGCAGTTCTTC. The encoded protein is CASSFTPSGINNEQFF.

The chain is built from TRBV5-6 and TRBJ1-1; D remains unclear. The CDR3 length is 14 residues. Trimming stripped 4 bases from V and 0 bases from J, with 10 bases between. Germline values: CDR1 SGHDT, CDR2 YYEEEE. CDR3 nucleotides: TGTGCCAGCAGCCCGAATGGGGTGAACACTGAAGCTTTCTTT. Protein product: CASSPNGVNTEAFF.

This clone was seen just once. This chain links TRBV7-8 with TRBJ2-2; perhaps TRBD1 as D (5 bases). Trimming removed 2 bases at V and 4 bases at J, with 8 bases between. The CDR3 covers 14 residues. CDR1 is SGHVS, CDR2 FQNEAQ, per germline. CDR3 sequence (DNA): TGTGCCAGCAGCTTACTCAGGGCCACCGGGGAGCTGTTTTTT. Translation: CASSLLRATGELFF.

The CDR3 loop reads CASSSPAGTHSGNTIYF. The CDR3 coding sequence is TGTGCCAGCAGCTCCCCAGCCGGGACTCACTCTGGAAACACCATATATTTT. The chain employs TRBV7-9 and TRBJ1-3; maybe TRBD1 (5 bases). Germline CDR1 and CDR2: SEHNR and FQNEAQ (reference sequence). The CDR3 totals 17 residues. Trimming cost V 4 bases and J 0 bases, with 16 bases left between them.

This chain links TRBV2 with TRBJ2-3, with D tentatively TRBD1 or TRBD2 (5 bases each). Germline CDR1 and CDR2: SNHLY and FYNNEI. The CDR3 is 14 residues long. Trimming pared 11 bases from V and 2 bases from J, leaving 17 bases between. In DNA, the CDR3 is TGTGCCGTGCTTAGGGGAGAAATCACAGATACGCAGTATTTT. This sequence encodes CAVLRGEITDTQYF.

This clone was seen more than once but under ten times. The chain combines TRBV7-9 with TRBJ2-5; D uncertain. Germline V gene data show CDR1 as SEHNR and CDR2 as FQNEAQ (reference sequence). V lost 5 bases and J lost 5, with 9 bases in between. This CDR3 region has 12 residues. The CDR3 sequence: CASSLYGETQYF. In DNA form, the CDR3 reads TGTGCCAGCAGCCTATACGGGGAGACCCAGTACTTC.